This TCR beta chain was sequenced for a study of beta chain features in type 1 diabetes. Of note for this clone: What it recognizes is unknown.

Notes on the study in general: Sequencing used cDNA, and cells with high TCR expression could therefore be over-represented. Type 1 diabetes patients had TCRB CDR3s that were shorter (moderately but significantly so) in all four CD4+ subsets.

With 3 bases clipped from V and 0 bases from J, the junction kept 3 bases outside the gene matches. Germline V gene data show CDR1 as SGHVS and CDR2 as FQNEAQ. This CDR3 has 15 amino acids. Sequencing targeted expressed TCRB transcripts, as all isolated RNA had been reverse transcribed. Profiled with immunoSEQ multiplex PCR; TCRdb holds only in-frame clones, not every one. This sample has around 250,000 clones; about 13% occur once, and the top ten carry less than 0.02%. The chain carries TRBV7-8 and TRBJ2-7; TRBD2 aligns across 9 bases. The sequenced sample consisted of naive CD4+ T cells from blood. The TCR sequence derives from a man aged 30 to 45 with type 1 diabetes. This CDR3 is CASSFYSGSSYEQYF. CDR3 nucleotides: TGTGCCAGCAGCTTTTATAGCGGGAGCTCCTACGAGCAGTACTTC.